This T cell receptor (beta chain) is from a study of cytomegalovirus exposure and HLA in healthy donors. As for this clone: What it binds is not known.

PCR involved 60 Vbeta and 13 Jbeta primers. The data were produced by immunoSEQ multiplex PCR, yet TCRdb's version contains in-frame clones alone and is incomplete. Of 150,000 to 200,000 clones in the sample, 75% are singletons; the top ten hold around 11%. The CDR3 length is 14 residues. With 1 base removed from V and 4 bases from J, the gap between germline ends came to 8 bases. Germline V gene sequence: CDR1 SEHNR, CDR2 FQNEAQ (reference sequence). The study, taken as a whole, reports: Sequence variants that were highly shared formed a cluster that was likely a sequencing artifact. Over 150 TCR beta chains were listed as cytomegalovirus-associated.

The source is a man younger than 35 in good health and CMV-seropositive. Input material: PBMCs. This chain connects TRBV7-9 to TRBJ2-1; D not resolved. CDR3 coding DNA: TGTGCCAGCAGCTTAGAACAGAAGTACAATGAGCAGTTCTTC. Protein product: CASSLEQKYNEQFF. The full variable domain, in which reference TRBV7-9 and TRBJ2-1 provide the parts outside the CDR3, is DTGVSQNPRHKITKRGQNVTFRCDPISEHNRLYWYRQTLGQGPEFLTYFQNEAQLEKSRLLSDRFSAERPKGSFSTLEIQRTEQGDSAMYLCASSLEQKYNEQFFGPGTRLTVL.